The subject of this entry is one T cell receptor (beta chain). The data originate from a study of blood T cell repertoires in COVID-19. Only in-frame clones appear in the TCRdb table, and some are missing; sequencing was by immunoSEQ multiplex PCR. The sample lists under 95,000 clones, roughly nine tenths occurring once. The CDR3 covers 16 residues. The germline CDR1 and CDR2 sequences are MNHEY and SVGAGI. V lost 2 bases to trimming and J lost 8 bases, with 18 bases between them. What was sequenced was peripheral blood. The rearrangement joins TRBV6-5 to TRBJ1-4; D is possibly TRBD1 (5 bases). This TCR came from a man aged 45 to 65 with COVID-19, enrolled during active disease. CDR3 coding DNA: TGTGCCAGCAGTTACCCTGGGACCGCCGGGGGGGAAAAACTGTTTTTT. This encodes CASSYPGTAGGEKLFF.